The present T cell receptor beta chain was sequenced within a study of human T cells and chemical hapten exposure (dated by TCRdb to the early 2020s). About the full investigation: For sensitization, 2% DPC in acetone was applied to a 2 cm by 2 cm area of upper inner arm skin. The patient cohort, mostly female, included alopecia areata with under or over 50% scalp involvement, alopecia totalis and alopecia universalis. Patient blood was sampled pre-sensitization (week 0) and at 2, 6 and about 24 weeks after DPC sensitization. The libraries were sequenced as a pool, and the TCR yield per sample differed mostly because of small variations in library volumes within the pool. Patch tests used Finn chambers with 0.01% DPC on the upper back, scored after 6 days by International Contact Dermatitis Research Group standards. Weekly therapeutic DPC doses were additionally applied to the scalp of patients throughout the roughly 24-week study period. Twenty-nine alopecia patients provided blood for TCR sequencing at one to four time points (pre-sensitization, 2, 6 and 24 weeks). This study followed changes in the peripheral blood TCR repertoire in vivo during primary and secondary sensitization of alopecia patients to the hapten diphenylcyclopropenone (DPC). What the research found in general, with its limitations: Compared with pre-sensitization or healthy control sets, expanded TCRs formed significantly more large CDR3 similarity clusters, which is consistent with antigen-driven responses. After repeated subsampling, the strength of the expansion versus patch-test correlation and the threshold at which it became significant changed. Patch test score was positively correlated with the number of PT1 expanded TCRs, with significance at thresholds 8, 16 and 32 but not at 4. Because every patient had alopecia, a presumed autoimmune disease, the patients' immune response might differ from that of healthy individuals. DPC sensitization did not change the number of TCRs with a frequency above 1 in 1000, and there was no evidence of changes in global repertoire structure.

The time point label on this specimen signifies: patch test 1, 2 weeks after DPC sensitization. Taken with the paper, the label for treatment or condition translates to: therapeutic diphenylcyclopropenone sensitization with weekly scalp DPC. At every patch-test visit, the blood draw took place before the patch test was put on. Patients were considered eligible if aged 18 to 70, diagnosed with alopecia and deemed suitable for DPC therapy, and patients were excluded if pregnant. Total RNA was isolated from unfractionated whole blood collected in Tempus Blood RNA tubes. Receptor libraries were prepared by RACE. Sequenced on a NextSeq 500. During library preparation, unique molecular identifiers were attached to individual cDNA molecules so that TCRs could be counted quantitatively and reproducibly. For every blood RNA sample, sequencing covered both the TCR alpha and TCR beta chains. The authors' pipeline ran thus. Samples had a median of roughly 100,000 TCRs, with a range from roughly 23,224 to 700,000. The Decombinator software suite was used to annotate V, J and CDR3 in the TCR reads. For the PS versus PT1 abundance plots, all samples were subsampled to the same number of TCRs (28,000). TCRs were defined as expanded if absent before sensitization and observed at least eight times at the 2-week time point. The raw public data were reprocessed by TCRdb itself: fastp quality trimming at Q25, MiXCR clonotype calling, in-frame beta chains only. Every CDR3 protein is listed once, alongside the most common genes and DNA of its rows. The V and J calls and clone size come from TCRdb's table, not from the authors' own analysis. This sample comprises about 120,000 distinct CDR3 sequences, roughly an eighth of them detected only once. Roughly 0.92% of the sample comes from the top ten.

For this clonotype: Its antigen is currently not known. Per-base qualities were not stored, and no clone one base away is much larger.

Sequenced material: whole blood, taken in connection with sensitization to the hapten diphenylcyclopropenone (DPC). The origin of this receptor is a man aged 18 to 29 with alopecia areata. Some clones in this sample may be carry-over from other donors' samples.

The CDR3 reads as follows: CASRTGLTQYF. The DNA sequence is given as TGTGCCAGCAGAACCGGGCTTACGCAGTATTTT. Recombination linked TRBV28 to TRBJ2-3, with the D gene not clear enough to name. The cysteine opens and the phenylalanine closes a CDR3 of 11 amino acids. Just CDR3 DNA is preserved here, 33 bases in frame from base 1. V drops 6 bases and J drops 8 bases, leaving 9 bases in between. CDR1 MDHEN and CDR2 SYDVKM are derived from the germline V gene.